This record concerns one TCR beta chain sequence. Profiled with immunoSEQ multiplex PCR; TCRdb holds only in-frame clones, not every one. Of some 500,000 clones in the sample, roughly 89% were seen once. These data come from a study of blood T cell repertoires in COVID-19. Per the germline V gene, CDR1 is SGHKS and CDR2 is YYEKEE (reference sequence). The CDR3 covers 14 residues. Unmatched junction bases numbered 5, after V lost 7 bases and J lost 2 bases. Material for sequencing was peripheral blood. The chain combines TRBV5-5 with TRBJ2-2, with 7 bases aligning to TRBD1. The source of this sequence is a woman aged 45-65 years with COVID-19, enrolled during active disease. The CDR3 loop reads CASGGQPNTGELFF. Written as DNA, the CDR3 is TGTGCCAGCGGGGGACAGCCAAACACCGGGGAGCTGTTTTTT.